Sequencing of this TCR beta chain was carried out in a study of blood T cell repertoires in COVID-19. Study details: In each case, the material was cDNA or gDNA derived from T cells, B-cell-depleted T cells, or PBMCs.

Resolution of symptoms, clearance, or two negative PCRs was present in recovered Cohort 3 donors. With 2 bases clipped from V and 2 bases from J, the junction kept 10 bases outside the gene matches. The CDR3 is 17 residues long. Germline V gives CDR1 MDHEN, CDR2 SYDVKM. Per the original methods: Estimates of nucleated cell counts were drawn from the amplification of reference gene primers. Method: immunoSEQ multiplex PCR; TCRdb's copy keeps in-frame clones and lacks some. D and trimming come from the DNA, and the V and J calls and clone size come from that table. The sample holds a few hundred thousand clones, over 80% seen once.

The clonotype originates from a woman under 30 who had recovered from COVID-19. The V and J genes are TRBV28 and TRBJ2-3; 7 bases align to TRBD2. Material for sequencing was PBMCs or T cells enriched from blood (not recorded which). CDR3 sequence (DNA): TGTGCCAGCAGTTTACCTCTCACCGGGACTAACACAGATACGCAGTATTTT. This translates into CASSLPLTGTNTDTQYF.